The 20 T cell receptor beta chains below were found in one sample sequenced in a study of T cell responses to AZD1222 COVID-19 vaccine. Sequencing was performed with immunoSEQ multiplex PCR; in TCRdb, only in-frame clones are kept and a portion is missing. The table lists 78,000 or so clones, roughly 88% of them singletons, with less than 20% in the top ten. The specimen comprised peripheral blood, sampled on day 0 of AZD1222 vaccination. The receptors originated from an adult in good health.

This sequence joins TRBV6-2 or TRBV6-3 and TRBJ2-3; 13 nucleotides match TRBD2. Germline V lookup: CDR1 MNHEY, CDR2 SVGEGT. Unmatched junction bases numbered 2, after V lost 5 bases and J lost 3 bases. This CDR3 comprises 15 residues. CDR3 coding DNA: TGTGCCAGCAGTCCGACTAGCGGGGGGACAGATACGCAGTATTTT. Translated: CASSPTSGGTDTQYF.

V is TRBV7-5 and J is TRBJ2-5; the table's D call TRBD1 went unverified against the DNA. TRBV7-5 is given as a pseudogene. This CDR3 comprises 14 residues. The CDR3 protein is CARSQNAVQETQYF. In DNA, the CDR3 is TGTGCCAGAAGCCAGAACGCCGTCCAAGAGACCCAGTACTTC.

This chain uses TRBV7-3 with TRBJ1-2; no clear D gene. There are 14 residues in the CDR3. V was pared by 5 bases and J by 6 bases, with 16 bases between. From germline, CDR1 is SGHTA and CDR2 FQGTGA. CDR3 amino acids: CASSPGGVVDGYTF. The CDR3, as DNA: TGTGCCAGCAGCCCCGGTGGGGTTGTGGATGGCTACACCTTC.

The rearrangement links TRBV3-1 (or the pseudogene TRBV3-2) to TRBJ2-3; TRBD2 agrees at 9 bases. This CDR3 contains 16 residues. CDR1 is LGHDT, CDR2 YNNKEL, per germline (reference sequence). J gave up 4 bases and V 2 bases, and 7 bases lay outside the gene matches. CDR3 nucleotides: TGTGCCAGCAGCCAACAGGCGGGAGGGGGAGCAGATACGCAGTATTTT. Translated, it gives CASSQQAGGGADTQYF.

This chain joins TRBV19 and TRBJ1-1; D is ambiguous. Between the trimmed V and J ends, which lost 1 base and 4 bases, there was a span of 16 bases. There are 16 residues in the CDR3. The V gene's germline CDR1 is LNHDA and CDR2 SQIVND (reference sequence). The CDR3 here is CASSIGVRASGTEAFF. The CDR3 nucleotides read TGTGCCAGTAGTATAGGGGTTAGGGCTTCGGGCACTGAAGCTTTCTTT.

This chain uses TRBV27 with TRBJ2-3; no definite D call. V was clipped by 5 bases and J by 1 base, with 10 bases between them. The CDR3 consists of 14 residues. Germline lookup yields CDR1 MNHEY and CDR2 SMNVEV (reference sequence). The CDR3 nucleotides are TGTGCCAGCAGTCCCCAGGTGGGCACAGATACGCAGTATTTT. Residues: CASSPQVGTDTQYF.

The V and J genes are TRBV28 and TRBJ1-2; D gene ambiguous. CDR3 length equals 15 residues. Germline V CDR1 and CDR2: MDHEN, SYDVKM. V was shortened by 3 bases and J by 0 bases, with 11 bases between the two germline ends. The CDR3 nucleotides read TGTGCCAGCAGTTTGGCCAGGACCTCTAACTATGGCTACACCTTC. Translating gives CASSLARTSNYGYTF.

The chain joins TRBV28 to TRBJ1-2, with 10 bases identical to TRBD1. This CDR3 has 17 amino acids. The germline gives CDR1 MDHEN, CDR2 SYDVKM. With V trimmed by 6 bases and J by 3 bases, 13 bases remained unmatched. The CDR3: CASRQIGQGGPYYGYTF. The CDR3 DNA reads as TGTGCCAGCAGACAAATAGGACAGGGGGGGCCTTACTATGGCTACACCTTC.

V is TRBV6-5 and J is TRBJ1-1; D is unclear. CDR1 MNHEY and CDR2 SVGAGI come from the germline V gene. The CDR3 extends over 13 amino acids. The V gene lost 6 bases and the J gene lost 8 bases, with 16 bases spanning the gap. CDR3 sequence reads: CASSIYTEAEAFF. The CDR3 nucleotides read TGTGCCAGCAGCATTTACACTGAAGCGGAAGCTTTCTTT.

The gene calls are TRBV1 and TRBJ1-2; the DNA was not compared with TRBD1, the D call given in the table. TRBV1 is marked as a pseudogene. The CDR3 covers 14 residues. CDR3: CTSSCDRDHYGYTF. The DNA for the CDR3 is TGCACCAGCAGCTGTGACAGAGACCACTATGGCTACACCTTC.

The chain carries TRBV3-1 (or the pseudogene TRBV3-2) and TRBJ1-1, with a weak D call TRBD1 (6 bases). The CDR3 has 16 amino acids. V was pared by 4 bases and J by 4 bases, with 19 bases between. Germline lookup yields CDR1 LGHDT and CDR2 YNNKEL (reference sequence). CDR3 amino acids: CASSPGTPMRGTEAFF. The CDR3 DNA is TGTGCCAGCAGCCCCGGGACACCTATGAGGGGCACTGAAGCTTTCTTT.

The gene calls are TRBV19 and TRBJ2-1, with 8 positions matching TRBD2. The CDR3 totals 14 residues. V gave up 5 bases and J gave up 8 bases; unmatched junction bases: 8. Germline CDR1 and CDR2: LNHDA and SQIVND (reference sequence). CDR3 sequence reads: CASSYRTSWDEQFF. The CDR3 coding sequence is TGTGCCAGTAGTTATAGGACTAGCTGGGATGAGCAGTTCTTC.

The chain combines TRBV7-3 with TRBJ2-1; 8 bases map to TRBD1. Germline V lookup: CDR1 SGHTA, CDR2 FQGTGA. V lost 2 bases to trimming and J lost 1 base; unmatched junction nucleotides: 4. The CDR3 totals 16 residues. The CDR3 here is CASSLVGTGSYNEQFF. The CDR3 DNA is TGTGCCAGCAGCTTAGTTGGGACAGGATCCTACAATGAGCAGTTCTTC.

This clone showed up just once. The chain couples TRBV28 to TRBJ2-2; a weak D match, TRBD1 (5 bases). V was shortened by 6 bases and J by 1 base, with 12 bases between the two germline ends. Germline CDR1 is MDHEN and CDR2 is SYDVKM. CDR3 length equals 15 residues. This chain's CDR3 is CASSRRVWNTGELFF. CDR3 sequence (DNA): TGTGCCAGCAGCCGCAGGGTTTGGAACACCGGGGAGCTGTTTTTT.

This chain uses TRBV7-9 with TRBJ1-1; TRBD1 agrees at 9 bases. Germline lookup yields CDR1 SEHNR and CDR2 FQNEAQ (reference sequence). The ends lost 3 bases at V and 0 bases at J; junction bases unmatched: 11. The CDR3 is 18 amino acids. CDR3 in amino acids: CASSFRGQGYFMNTEAFF. The CDR3 DNA reads as TGTGCCAGCAGCTTTAGGGGACAGGGCTATTTCATGAACACTGAAGCTTTCTTT. Drawing the rest from reference TRBV7-9 and TRBJ1-1, the complete variable domain is DTGVSQNPRHKITKRGQNVTFRCDPISEHNRLYWYRQTLGQGPEFLTYFQNEAQLEKSRLLSDRFSAERPKGSFSTLEIQRTEQGDSAMYLCASSFRGQGYFMNTEAFFGQGTRLTVV.

The DNA for the CDR3 is TGTGCCAGCAGCCAAGGACTCCTCTACGAGCAGTACTTC. Protein: CASSQGLLYEQYF. The rearrangement links TRBV9 to TRBJ2-7, with D possibly being TRBD2 (5 bases). Germline V gene data show CDR1 as SGDLS and CDR2 as YYNGEE. Trimming removed 4 bases at V and 3 bases at J, with 11 bases between. The CDR3 contains 13 residues.

The V and J genes are TRBV7-9 and TRBJ2-5; the D gene is possibly TRBD1 (5 bases). Germline V gene lookup returns CDR1 SEHNR and CDR2 FQNEAQ (reference sequence). The CDR3 is 13 residues long. Trimming took off 5 bases at V and 5 bases at J, with 12 bases between the two ends. CDR3 in DNA: TGTGCCAGCAGCCTCGGACAACGGGAGACCCAGTACTTC. This codes for CASSLGQRETQYF.

Within the sample, this clone is medium-sized (0.01 to 0.1%). This chain uses TRBV6-5 with TRBJ1-4; 9 bases match TRBD1. CDR1 and CDR2 (germline): MNHEY, SVGAGI. Germline trimming cut 7 bases from V and 4 bases from J; bases unmatched to any gene: 4. CDR3 size: 14 residues. CDR3: CASIPGQGNEKLFF. In DNA form, the CDR3 reads TGTGCCAGCATTCCGGGACAGGGTAATGAAAAACTGTTTTTT.

This CDR3 reads CASSLASGQGAGEKLFF. Here the CDR3 DNA reads TGTGCCAGCAGCTTGGCCTCCGGCCAGGGAGCAGGTGAAAAACTGTTTTTT. V is TRBV5-4 and J is TRBJ1-4; a weak D match, TRBD1 (5 bases). The V and J ends lost 0 bases and 7 bases respectively, with 19 bases between them. The CDR3 consists of 17 residues. Germline V CDR1 and CDR2: SGHNT, YYREEE (reference sequence).

The V and J genes are TRBV19 and TRBJ1-6; 7 bases agree with TRBD1. The germline gives CDR1 LNHDA, CDR2 SQIVND (reference sequence). V lost 11 bases, J lost 10 bases, and 11 bases stayed unmatched. The length of the CDR3 is 13 residues. CDR3 nucleotides: TGTGCCGCCTCGACAGGGACGGGGTCACCCCTCCACTTT. Translating gives CAASTGTGSPLHF.